These T cell receptor beta chains were read from a single sample in a study of T-cell reconstitution after alpha-beta-depleted transplantation in children. TCRdb itself ran the PCR reads through MiXCR, one entry per CDR3 protein. The repertoire holds under 150,000 distinct CDR3 sequences, with around a tenth as singletons. The input for sequencing was PBMCs, mostly from graft donor cells, taken 180 days after TCRalphabeta/CD19-depleted stem cell transplant. All receptors come from a girl under three years old who had a stem cell transplant for combined immunodeficiency, so the T cells may come from the graft donor. Each CDR3 is given with its conserved first and last residue. D genes are given only for firm matches. Expanded clones are given a class, and other clones once, few, many or no size at all.

j_gene	len	d_gene	abundance	v_gene	CDR3aa	CDR3nt
TRBJ2-1	16	TRBD2	few	TRBV7-2	CASSLLAGDVYNEQFF	TGTGCCAGCAGCTTACTAGCGGGAGATGTCTACAATGAGCAGTTCTTC
TRBJ2-2	14	TRBD2	NA	TRBV12-3/TRBV12-4	CASSPRTSAGELFF	TGTGCCAGCAGTCCTCGGACTAGCGCCGGGGAGCTGTTTTTT
TRBJ2-1	20	TRBD2	many	TRBV12-3/TRBV12-4	CASSPPGLAGVSVYGNEQFF	TGTGCCAGCAGTCCCCCCGGACTAGCGGGAGTGTCGGTTTACGGCAATGAGCAGTTCTTC
TRBJ2-4	15	TRBD1	NA	TRBV20-1	CSARGRGQGGGIQYF	TGCAGTGCTAGAGGCCGGGGACAGGGAGGCGGCATTCAGTACTTC
TRBJ2-7	13	NA	few	TRBV7-9	CASSVPSTSEQYF	TGTGCCAGCAGCGTCCCCTCCACTAGCGAGCAGTACTTC
TRBJ2-3	16	TRBD1	few	TRBV7-2	CASSFQGQGHTDTQYF	TGTGCCAGCAGCTTCCAGGGACAGGGACACACAGATACGCAGTATTTT
TRBJ1-5	13	TRBD1	NA	TRBV29-1	CSVWTGQNQPQHF	TGCAGCGTTTGGACAGGGCAAAATCAGCCCCAGCATTTT
TRBJ1-1	13	NA	NA	TRBV5-1	CASSQTRNTEAFF	TGCGCCAGCAGCCAAACTCGGAACACTGAAGCTTTCTTT
TRBJ2-5	14	NA	NA	TRBV18	CASSPLAMQETQYF	TGTGCCAGCTCACCACTAGCGATGCAAGAGACCCAGTACTTC
TRBJ1-3	15	NA	NA	TRBV20-1	CSATALKGPGNTIYF	TGCAGTGCTACCGCGTTGAAGGGACCTGGAAACACCATATATTTT
TRBJ2-7	15	NA	NA	TRBV4-3	CASSQDRVGSYEQYF	TGCGCCAGCAGCCAAGACAGGGTAGGTTCCTACGAGCAGTACTTC
TRBJ2-1	23	TRBD2	NA	TRBV20-1	CSASFWDSLGTSGRWSSYNEQFF	TGCAGTGCTAGCTTCTGGGACAGCCTGGGGACTAGCGGGAGATGGAGCTCCTACAATGAGCAGTTCTTC
TRBJ2-1	16	TRBD2	few	TRBV4-3	CASSQLSGGAYNEQFF	TGCGCCAGCAGCCAGCTCAGCGGGGGTGCCTACAATGAGCAGTTCTTC
TRBJ2-2	14	NA	NA	TRBV10-3	CAISFLQETGELFF	TGTGCCATCAGTTTTCTTCAGGAGACCGGGGAGCTGTTTTTT
TRBJ2-7	15	TRBD1	NA	TRBV12-3/TRBV12-4	CASSPDRGVTYEQYF	TGTGCCAGCAGTCCAGACAGGGGGGTTACCTACGAGCAGTACTTC
TRBJ2-2	21	TRBD2	NA	TRBV11-2	CASKSPGTAGLAGFNTGELFF	TGTGCCAGCAAATCCCCCGGGACAGCTGGACTAGCGGGATTTAACACCGGGGAGCTGTTTTTT
TRBJ2-2	17	TRBD2	few	TRBV7-8	CASSLYGGGDGTGELFF	TGTGCCAGCAGCCTATACGGGGGAGGGGATGGCACCGGGGAGCTGTTTTTT
TRBJ1-1	14	TRBD1	NA	TRBV18	CASSPPGQLTEAFF	TGTGCCAGCTCACCACCGGGACAGCTCACTGAAGCTTTCTTT
TRBJ2-7	12	NA	NA	TRBV5-1	CASRGNSYEQYF	TGCGCCAGCAGGGGGAATTCCTACGAGCAGTACTTC
TRBJ2-1	13	NA	few	TRBV20-1	CSARERAVYEQFF	TGCAGTGCTAGAGAGAGAGCGGTTTATGAGCAGTTCTTC
TRBJ2-7	13	TRBD2	many	TRBV5-1	CASRISGALEQYF	TGCGCCAGCAGGATTAGCGGGGCTTTGGAGCAGTACTTC
TRBJ2-7	13	NA	few	TRBV28	CASSLPRPSKQYF	TGTGCCAGCAGTTTACCCCGCCCATCCAAGCAGTACTTC
TRBJ2-4	14	NA	NA	TRBV12-3/TRBV12-4	CASSLAPEVVSQYF	TGTGCCAGCAGTTTAGCGCCAGAGGTAGTCAGTCAGTACTTC
TRBJ1-1	13	NA	NA	TRBV20-1	CSARAPQGTEAFF	TGCAGTGCTAGAGCCCCCCAGGGCACTGAAGCTTTCTTT
TRBJ2-7	14	TRBD1	many	TRBV7-6	CASSSGTGNYEQYF	TGTGCCAGCAGCTCAGGGACAGGGAACTACGAGCAGTACTTC
TRBJ1-1	14	TRBD1	many	TRBV11-2	CASSLAVGDSEAFF	TGTGCCAGCAGCTTAGCTGTCGGGGACAGTGAAGCTTTCTTT
TRBJ1-5	13	NA	few	TRBV5-1	CASSLTLGQPQHF	TGCGCCAGCAGCCTGACTTTGGGGCAGCCCCAGCATTTT
TRBJ1-5	15	NA	NA	TRBV28	CASSLGRRADQPQHF	TGTGCCAGCAGTTTGGGGCGCAGGGCGGATCAGCCCCAGCATTTT
TRBJ2-7	16	TRBD1	few	TRBV4-3	CASSQGRDRGFYEQYF	TGCGCCAGCAGCCAAGGCCGGGACAGGGGTTTTTACGAGCAGTACTTC
TRBJ2-5	11	NA	many	TRBV28	CASSLGETQYF	TGTGCCAGCAGTTTGGGGGAGACCCAGTACTTC
TRBJ1-2	14	NA	many	TRBV29-1	CSVEQVSVMGGYTF	TGCAGCGTAGAACAGGTCTCCGTCATGGGAGGCTACACCTTC
TRBJ1-1	14	NA	many	TRBV6-5	CASSYKREVPEAFF	TGTGCCAGCAGTTACAAACGGGAGGTCCCTGAAGCTTTCTTT
TRBJ2-1	13	NA	NA	TRBV7-9	CASSLDTAGPRFF	TGTGCCAGCAGCTTAGATACGGCAGGGCCTCGGTTCTTC
TRBJ2-1	15	TRBD2	few	TRBV27	CASSLTSGSKNEQFF	TGTGCCAGCAGTCTGACTAGCGGGAGTAAGAATGAGCAGTTCTTC
TRBJ2-3	15	TRBD2	NA	TRBV6-5	CASSYSGLGSDTQYF	TGTGCCAGCAGTTACTCGGGACTAGGATCAGATACGCAGTATTTT
TRBJ2-7	14	NA	few	TRBV4-2	CASSVGPDSYEQYF	TGTGCCAGCAGCGTCGGACCTGACTCCTACGAGCAGTACTTC
TRBJ2-3	16	NA	few	TRBV19	CASSSVRGQNTDTQYF	TGTGCCAGTAGTTCGGTAAGGGGCCAAAACACAGATACGCAGTATTTT
TRBJ2-7	12	NA	NA	TRBV20-1	CSARGDPYEQYF	TGCAGTGCTAGGGGGGACCCCTACGAGCAGTACTTC
TRBJ2-1	16	NA	few	TRBV5-5	CASSLALQLRWDEQFF	TGTGCCAGCAGCTTGGCCTTACAGTTGAGATGGGATGAGCAGTTCTTC
TRBJ1-2	14	NA	many	TRBV20-1	CSARGGPANYGYTF	TGCAGTGCTAGGGGGGGACCAGCTAACTATGGCTACACCTTC
TRBJ1-1	15	TRBD1	NA	TRBV6-2/TRBV6-3	CASHRRDRIYTEAFF	TGTGCCAGCCATCGCCGGGACAGGATTTACACTGAAGCTTTCTTT
TRBJ1-1	13	NA	NA	TRBV5-1	CASSFAGITEAFF	TGCGCCAGCAGCTTCGCGGGGATCACTGAAGCTTTCTTT
TRBJ2-7	15	TRBD2	NA	TRBV10-3	CAISNRGGALYEQYF	TGTGCCATCAGTAACCGGGGGGGGGCGCTGTACGAGCAGTACTTC
TRBJ2-5	11	NA	NA	TRBV7-2	CASSSPLTQYF	TGTGCCAGCAGCTCCCCTCTGACCCAGTACTTC
TRBJ2-3	14	TRBD2	few	TRBV20-1	CSAFIAGVPDTQYF	TGCAGTGCTTTTATAGCGGGAGTACCAGATACGCAGTATTTT
TRBJ2-3	13	NA	many	TRBV29-1	CSVAPFKEDTQYF	TGCAGCGTTGCCCCCTTCAAGGAAGATACGCAGTATTTT